Listed here is a single TCR beta chain. Mismatch with germline at one junction end may stem from a read error. TCRdb reprocessed the 5' RACE reads via MiXCR and lists one record per CDR3 protein. This sample has 150,000 or so distinct CDR3 sequences, with around 9.7% found just once. The data originate from a study of T cells after yellow fever vaccination. Across the study: SMART-Seq v4 Ultra Low Input handled preparation of low-cell-number fractions.

The source of this sequence is a man aged 18 to 30 who received the YFV17D yellow fever vaccine. Sample: CD8+ T cells sorted from PBMCs, taken 45 days after the yellow fever booster vaccination.

The CDR3 loop reads CPSSLVPGSYEQYF. CDR3 sequence (DNA): TGCCCCAGCAGCTTGGTTCCAGGAAGCTACGAGCAGTACTTC. The chain is built from TRBV5-1 and TRBJ2-7; D unresolved. Germline CDR1 is SGHRS and CDR2 is YFSETQ. This CDR3 spans 14 amino acids. Full variable domain (rest looked up from reference TRBV5-1 and TRBJ2-7): KAGVTQTPRYLIKTRGQQVTLSCSPISGHRSVSWYQQTPGQGLQFLFEYFSETQRNKGNFPGRFSGRQFSNSRSEMNVSTLELGDSALYLCPSSLVPGSYEQYFGPGTRLTVT.